This T cell receptor beta chain was found in a study of shared clonotypes between healthy human individuals. For sorted subsets, approximately 0.2 ug DNA per replicate equaled approximately 30,000 T cell genomes. The table came from immunoSEQ multiplex PCR; TCRdb's copy has only in-frame clones and leaves some out. This table holds some 700,000 clones, 90% found once. On this clone itself: Antigen unknown.

Regarding the study as a whole: Clonotype sharing among donors, it was expected, would be affected by sequencing depth. Shared clonotypes: roughly 4.7% naive CD4, under 4% naive CD8, roughly 2.2% memory CD4, about 0.41% memory CD8.

Germline V gives CDR1 SNHLY, CDR2 FYNNEI. V lost 3 bases to trimming and J lost 2 bases; unmatched junction nucleotides: 1. This CDR3 spans 13 amino acids. Combining CD45RO+ cells with CCR7-negative CD45RA+ TemRA cells gave CD8 memory. This receptor was identified in a man aged 18 to 30 in good health. Some clones in this sample may be carry-over from other donors' samples. The chain combines TRBV2 with TRBJ2-7; 7 bases line up with TRBD1. The specimen was memory CD8+ T cells from PBMCs. Documented subset: CD45RO+ cells pooled with CCR7-negative TemRA cells. The CDR3 loop is CASSEGQPYEQYF. CDR3 nucleotide sequence: TGTGCCAGCAGTGAGGGACAGCCCTACGAGCAGTACTTC.